The 6 T cell receptor beta chains presented below share a single source sample, sequenced in a study of T cell responses to AZD1222 COVID-19 vaccine. Using immunoSEQ multiplex PCR, the repertoire was profiled, and TCRdb retains in-frame clones only, with some absent. The repertoire includes roughly 100,000 clones, over 70% of them detected once, and 20% to 25% sits in the top ten. This material consisted of peripheral blood, taken on day 0 of AZD1222 vaccination. These receptors came from an adult in good health.

The V and J genes are TRBV5-1 and TRBJ2-1; 8 positions match TRBD1. The CDR3 totals 15 residues. Germline V gene sequence: CDR1 SGHRS, CDR2 YFSETQ. The V segment lost 3 bases and the J segment 1 base; nucleotides outside the gene matches: 3. CDR3 in amino acids: CASSSQGASYNEQFF. The CDR3 nucleotides are TGCGCCAGCAGCTCTCAGGGGGCATCCTACAATGAGCAGTTCTTC.

This chain uses TRBV7-2 with TRBJ1-5; D is unclear. The V end was cut by 3 bases, the J end by 5 bases, with 11 bases between. CDR3 length: 14 amino acids. From germline, CDR1 is SGHTA and CDR2 FQGNSA. CDR3 amino acids: CASSFRAMDQPQHF. Here the CDR3 DNA reads TGTGCCAGCAGCTTTAGGGCCATGGATCAGCCCCAGCATTTT.

Only one count was recorded for this clone. CDR3 protein: CASSLESTVPQREQYF. The CDR3 DNA reads TGTGCCAGCAGCTTAGAGTCCACAGTCCCTCAGAGGGAGCAGTACTTC. The chain carries TRBV7-2 and TRBJ2-7; D is ambiguous. V dropped 1 base and J dropped 7 bases, with 20 bases sitting between them. Germline V lookup: CDR1 SGHTA, CDR2 FQGNSA. CDR3 length: 16 residues. The full variable domain, rest sourced from reference TRBV7-2 and TRBJ2-7, is GAGVSQSPSNKVTEKGKDVELRCDPISGHTALYWYRQSLGQGLEFLIYFQGNSAPDKSGLPSDRFSAERTGGSVSTLTIQRTQQEDSAVYLCASSLESTVPQREQYFGPGTRLTVT.

The chain carries TRBV5-1 and TRBJ2-3; D is uncertain. Germline CDR1 and CDR2: SGHRS and YFSETQ. The CDR3 length is 16 residues. Deletions cut 0 bases from V and 0 bases from J, with 11 bases between. The CDR3 is CASSLAFGLSTDTQYF. The CDR3 DNA reads TGCGCCAGCAGCTTGGCCTTCGGCCTAAGCACAGATACGCAGTATTTT.

The V and J genes are TRBV7-2 and TRBJ1-1; a possible D gene is TRBD1 (6 bases). V shed 5 bases and J shed 2 bases, with 15 bases lying between them. Germline V CDR1 and CDR2: SGHTA, FQGNSA. The CDR3 totals 15 residues. The DNA of the CDR3 is TGTGCCAGCAGCCACAACGGACAGTCTAACACTGAAGCTTTCTTT. Its translation is CASSHNGQSNTEAFF.

The chain employs TRBV19 and TRBJ2-7, with D tentatively TRBD1 (6 bases). With 5 bases removed from V and 6 bases from J, the gap between germline ends came to 20 bases. This CDR3 comprises 15 residues. Looked up from germline, CDR1 is LNHDA and CDR2 is SQIVND (reference sequence). This chain's CDR3 is CASSSTGITLREQYF. The CDR3 DNA follows: TGTGCCAGTAGTTCCACAGGGATCACTCTACGCGAGCAGTACTTC.